This is a list of T cell receptor beta chains from one sample in a study of cytomegalovirus exposure and HLA in healthy donors. Only in-frame clones appear in the TCRdb table, and some are missing; sequencing was by immunoSEQ multiplex PCR. The sample lists approximately 100,000 clones; 70% to 75% were seen once. Sequenced sample: PBMCs. These receptors originate from a female donor in good health and CMV-seronegative. The CDR3 runs from the conserved cysteine through the conserved F or W. D genes are given only for firm matches. Clone size is not always given. Where it is, it says once, few, many or a class for expanded clones.

J gene | D gene | CDR3 length | V gene | clone size | CDR3 protein | CDR3 DNA
TRBJ2-6 | NA | 16 | TRBV19 | NA | CASSPPTGTGANVLTF | TGTGCCAGTAGTCCCCCCACAGGGACCGGGGCCAACGTCCTGACTTTC
TRBJ1-6 | TRBD1 | 14 | TRBV6-5 | NA | CASTQTGLNSPLHF | TGTGCCAGCACCCAGACAGGGCTTAATTCACCCCTCCACTTT
TRBJ1-1 | NA | 13 | TRBV4-1 | NA | CASSQAGNAEAFF | TGCGCCAGCAGCCAAGCAGGGAACGCTGAAGCTTTCTTT
TRBJ1-3 | NA | 11 | TRBV7-2 | NA | CASSSGNTIYF | TGTGCCAGCTCTAGCGGAAACACCATATATTTT
TRBJ2-3 | TRBD2 | 16 | TRBV11-2 | NA | CASSLGLAGGLDTQYF | TGTGCCAGCAGCCTTGGACTAGCGGGAGGGCTTGATACGCAGTATTTT
TRBJ2-1 | TRBD1 | 17 | TRBV15 | once | CATSRDYGQGESNEQFF | TGTGCCACCAGCAGAGATTACGGACAGGGCGAGAGCAATGAGCAGTTCTTC
TRBJ2-7 | TRBD1 | 14 | TRBV27 | few | CASSQRDRPYEQYF | TGTGCCAGCAGTCAACGGGACAGGCCCTACGAGCAGTACTTC
TRBJ2-2 | NA | 14 | TRBV11-3 | few | CASSSNWNTGELFF | TGTGCCAGCAGCTCCAATTGGAACACCGGGGAGCTGTTTTTT
TRBJ2-3 | TRBD1 | 14 | TRBV7-3 | NA | CASSTDRASDTQYF | TGTGCCAGCAGCACCGACAGGGCTTCCGATACGCAGTATTTT
TRBJ2-3 | TRBD2 | 17 | TRBV28 | NA | CASSPSGFKPSTDTQYF | TGTGCCAGCAGTCCTAGCGGGTTCAAACCTAGCACAGATACGCAGTATTTT
TRBJ1-1 | NA | 12 | TRBV5-5 | few | CASSFGETEAFF | TGTGCCAGCAGCTTCGGGGAAACTGAAGCTTTCTTT
TRBJ2-3 | NA | 13 | TRBV7-9 | NA | CASSLAQRDTQYF | TGTGCCAGCAGCTTAGCGCAGCGGGATACGCAGTATTTT
TRBJ2-5 | TRBD2 | 16 | TRBV4-2 | NA | CASSQLGSSGRETQYF | TGTGCCAGCAGCCAACTAGGGTCTAGCGGGAGAGAGACCCAGTACTTC
TRBJ2-7 | TRBD2 | 14 | TRBV15 | NA | CATSRTSGTVEQYF | TGTGCCACCAGCAGGACTAGCGGGACGGTCGAGCAGTACTTC
TRBJ2-7 | TRBD2 | 14 | TRBV6-5 | few | CASSALAGQNEQYF | TGTGCCAGCAGTGCTCTAGCGGGACAGAACGAGCAGTACTTC
TRBJ2-7 | TRBD2 | 15 | TRBV28 | NA | CASPPAGGPSGEQYF | TGTGCCAGTCCGCCGGCGGGAGGCCCCTCGGGCGAGCAGTACTTC
TRBJ2-7 | NA | 16 | TRBV18 | few | CASSPPGLRSSYEQYF | TGTGCCAGCTCACCTCCGGGTCTTAGGAGCTCCTACGAGCAGTACTTC
TRBJ2-7 | TRBD2 | 15 | TRBV5-4 | NA | CASSGSGRSLYEQYF | TGTGCCAGCAGCGGTAGCGGGAGAAGTCTCTACGAGCAGTACTTC
TRBJ2-7 | TRBD2 | 17 | TRBV10-3 | NA | CAISETHTSGRAGEQYF | TGTGCCATCAGTGAGACCCACACTAGCGGGAGGGCGGGAGAGCAGTACTTC
TRBJ2-7 | NA | 14 | TRBV11-2 | NA | CASSLTGKTYEQYF | TGTGCCAGCAGCTTAACAGGGAAAACCTACGAGCAGTACTTC
TRBJ2-5 | NA | 15 | TRBV13 | NA | CASSLGPGDQETQYF | TGTGCCAGCAGCTTAGGGCCGGGAGATCAAGAGACCCAGTACTTC
TRBJ1-2 | NA | 16 | TRBV4-1 | NA | CASSPRLGGHNYGYTF | TGCGCCAGCAGCCCGAGGTTGGGAGGTCATAACTATGGCTACACCTTC
TRBJ2-1 | NA | 14 | TRBV7-3 | NA | CASSFSGRGNEQFF | TGTGCCAGCAGCTTTAGCGGCCGGGGGAATGAGCAGTTCTTC